Below are 4 T cell receptor beta chains sequenced from a single sample in a study of T cells in tuberculosis. Clones were read by immunoSEQ multiplex PCR, and TCRdb kept only the in-frame ones, dropping some. The sample consists of roughly 32,000 clones, 95% to 96% of them appearing once. The source material was PBMCs. These receptor sequences come from a donor between 10 and 35 years old with latent tuberculosis or without tuberculosis infection.

V and J are TRBV4-3 and TRBJ1-1; weak D call: TRBD1 (5 bases). CDR1 LGHNA and CDR2 YSLEER come from the germline V gene. V lost 0 bases to trimming and J lost 0 bases, with 11 bases between them. This CDR3 is built from 16 residues. CDR3 DNA: TGCGCCAGCAGCCAAGAAGGGGTGAGTTTGAACACTGAAGCTTTCTTT. Its translation: CASSQEGVSLNTEAFF.

The chain links TRBV4-2 to TRBJ1-2; D possibly corresponds to TRBD1 (5 bases). The CDR3 spans 16 residues. Trimming left V 0 bases short and J 4 bases short, with 15 bases between. The germline gives CDR1 LGHNA, CDR2 YNFKEQ. For the CDR3, the DNA is TGTGCCAGCAGCCAAGATGGAGCCAGGGCGAGCTATGGCTACACCTTC. Amino acids: CASSQDGARASYGYTF.

V usage is TRBV28 and J usage is TRBJ1-1, with D possibly TRBD1 on 5 matching bases. V was cut by 4 bases and J by 5 bases, with 14 bases left in between. Germline V gene data show CDR1 as MDHEN and CDR2 as SYDVKM. This CDR3 comprises 14 residues. CDR3 nucleotide sequence: TGTGCCAGCAGTTCGTCAGGGAGGAGGACTGAAGCTTTCTTT. This gives the protein CASSSSGRRTEAFF.

This chain joins TRBV15 and TRBJ2-1, with D tentatively TRBD1 (6 bases). V was shortened by 0 bases and J by 4 bases, with 10 bases between the two germline ends. This CDR3 is built from 15 residues. Germline CDR1 LNHNV, CDR2 YYDKDF (reference sequence). CDR3 sequence reads: CATSRERQGYNEQFF. Here the CDR3 DNA reads TGTGCCACCAGCAGAGAGCGGCAGGGGTACAATGAGCAGTTCTTC. The full variable domain, its missing parts supplied by reference TRBV15 and TRBJ2-1, is DAMVIQNPRYQVTQFGKPVTLSCSQTLNHNVMYWYQQKSSQAPKLLFHYYDKDFNNEADTPDNFQSRRPNTSFCFLDIRSPGLGDTAMYLCATSRERQGYNEQFFGPGTRLTVL.